This TCR beta chain was observed in a study of T cell responses to AZD1222 COVID-19 vaccine. Whole-study results and caveats: The study found Spike-specific TCR breadth and depth rose after two AZD1222 doses. Vaccine-associated CD4 TCRs ranged over spike, dominating at 160-218 and 743-854.

Germline CDR1 and CDR2: SEHNR and FQNEAQ (reference sequence). V lost 9 bases, J lost 6 bases, and 12 bases lay in between. The CDR3 has 12 amino acids. Points on this clone: Its antigen remains unidentified.

Sequencing was performed with immunoSEQ multiplex PCR; in TCRdb, only in-frame clones are kept and a portion is missing. The profile covers some 100,000 clones, with about 87% appearing a single time and 4% to 5% taken by the ten largest. Sequences were derived from peripheral blood, sampled on day 0 of MenACWY control vaccination. The chain links TRBV7-9 to TRBJ2-1, with a weak D call TRBD1 (6 bases). The TCR sequence derives from an adult in good health. The CDR3 is CARGGSGNEQFF. CDR3 nucleotide sequence: TGTGCCAGAGGGGGTTCGGGCAATGAGCAGTTCTTC.